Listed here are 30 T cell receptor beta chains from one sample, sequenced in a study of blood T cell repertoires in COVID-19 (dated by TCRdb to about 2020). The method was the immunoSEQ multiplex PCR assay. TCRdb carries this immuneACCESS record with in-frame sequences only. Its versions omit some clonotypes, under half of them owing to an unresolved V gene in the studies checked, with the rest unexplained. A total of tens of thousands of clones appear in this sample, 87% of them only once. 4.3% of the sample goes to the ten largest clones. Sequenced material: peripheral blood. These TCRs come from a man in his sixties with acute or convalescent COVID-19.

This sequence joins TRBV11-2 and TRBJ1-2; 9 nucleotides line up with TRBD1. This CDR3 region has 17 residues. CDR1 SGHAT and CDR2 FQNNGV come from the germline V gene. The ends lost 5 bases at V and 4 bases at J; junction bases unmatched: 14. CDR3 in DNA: TGTGCCAGCAGCCCACGGGTCCCGGGACAGGGTTTCTATGGCTACACCTTC. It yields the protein CASSPRVPGQGFYGYTF.

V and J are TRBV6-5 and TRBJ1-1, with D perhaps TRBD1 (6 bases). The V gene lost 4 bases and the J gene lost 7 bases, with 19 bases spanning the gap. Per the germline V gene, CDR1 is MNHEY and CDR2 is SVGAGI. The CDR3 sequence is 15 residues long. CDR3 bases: TGTGCCAGCAGTTTCACCGGCAGGGGATTCAATGAAGCTTTCTTT. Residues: CASSFTGRGFNEAFF.

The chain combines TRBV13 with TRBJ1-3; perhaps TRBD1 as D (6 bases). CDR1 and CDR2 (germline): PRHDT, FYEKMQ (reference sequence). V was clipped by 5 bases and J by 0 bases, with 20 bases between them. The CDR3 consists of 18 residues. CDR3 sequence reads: CASSPTWGGAYSGNTIYF. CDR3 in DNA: TGTGCCAGCAGCCCGACCTGGGGGGGGGCCTACTCTGGAAACACCATATATTTT.

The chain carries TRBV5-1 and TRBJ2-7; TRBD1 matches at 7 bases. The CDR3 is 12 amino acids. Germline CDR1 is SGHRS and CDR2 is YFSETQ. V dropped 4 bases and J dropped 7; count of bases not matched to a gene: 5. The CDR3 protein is CASSLYRGEQYF. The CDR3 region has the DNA TGCGCCAGCAGCCTATACAGGGGTGAGCAGTACTTC.

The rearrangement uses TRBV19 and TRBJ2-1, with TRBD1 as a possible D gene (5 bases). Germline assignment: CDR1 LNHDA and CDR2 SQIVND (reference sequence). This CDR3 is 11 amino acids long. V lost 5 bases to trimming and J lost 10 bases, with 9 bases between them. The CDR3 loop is CASSQGSEQFF. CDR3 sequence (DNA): TGTGCCAGTAGTCAGGGCAGCGAGCAGTTCTTC.

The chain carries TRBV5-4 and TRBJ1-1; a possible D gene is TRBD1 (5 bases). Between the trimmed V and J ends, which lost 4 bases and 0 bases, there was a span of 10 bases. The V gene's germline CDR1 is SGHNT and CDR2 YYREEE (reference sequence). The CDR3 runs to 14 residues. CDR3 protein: CASSQRTLNTEAFF. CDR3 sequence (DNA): TGTGCCAGCAGCCAAAGGACACTGAACACTGAAGCTTTCTTT. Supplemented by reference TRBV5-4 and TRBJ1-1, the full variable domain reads ETGVTQSPTHLIKTRGQQVTLRCSSQSGHNTVSWYQQALGQGPQFIFQYYREEENGRGNFPPRFSGLQFPNYSSELNVNALELDDSALYLCASSQRTLNTEAFFGQGTRLTVV.

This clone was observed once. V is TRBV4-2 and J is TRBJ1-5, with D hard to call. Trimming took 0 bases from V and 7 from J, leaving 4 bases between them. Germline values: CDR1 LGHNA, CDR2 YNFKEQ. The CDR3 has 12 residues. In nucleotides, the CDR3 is TGTGCCAGCAGCCAAGATCGGCAGCCCCAGCATTTT. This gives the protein CASSQDRQPQHF.

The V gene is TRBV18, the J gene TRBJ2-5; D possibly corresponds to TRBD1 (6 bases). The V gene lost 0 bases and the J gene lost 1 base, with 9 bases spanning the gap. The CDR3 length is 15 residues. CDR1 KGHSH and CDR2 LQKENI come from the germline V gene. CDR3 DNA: TGTGCCAGCTCACCACCCGGGACACCCCAAGAGACCCAGTACTTC. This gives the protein CASSPPGTPQETQYF. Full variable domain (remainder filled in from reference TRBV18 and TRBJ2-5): NAGVMQNPRHLVRRRGQEARLRCSPMKGHSHVYWYRQLPEEGLKFMVYLQKENIIDESGMPKERFSAEFPKEGPSILRIQQVVRGDSAAYFCASSPPGTPQETQYFGPGTRLLVL.

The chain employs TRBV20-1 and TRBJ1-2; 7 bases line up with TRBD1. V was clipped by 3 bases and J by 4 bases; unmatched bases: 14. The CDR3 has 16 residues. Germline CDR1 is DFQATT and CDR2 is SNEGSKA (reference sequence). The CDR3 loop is CSASIPLEGAIYGYTF. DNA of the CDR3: TGCAGTGCTAGTATCCCCCTTGAGGGGGCGATCTATGGCTACACCTTC.

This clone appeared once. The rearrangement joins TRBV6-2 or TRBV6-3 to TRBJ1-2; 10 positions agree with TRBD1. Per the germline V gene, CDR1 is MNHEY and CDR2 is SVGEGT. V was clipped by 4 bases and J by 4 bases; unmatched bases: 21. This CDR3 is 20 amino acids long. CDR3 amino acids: CASSWPGTGESKKKIYGYTF. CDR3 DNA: TGTGCCAGCAGTTGGCCCGGGACAGGGGAGAGTAAAAAGAAGATCTATGGCTACACCTTC.

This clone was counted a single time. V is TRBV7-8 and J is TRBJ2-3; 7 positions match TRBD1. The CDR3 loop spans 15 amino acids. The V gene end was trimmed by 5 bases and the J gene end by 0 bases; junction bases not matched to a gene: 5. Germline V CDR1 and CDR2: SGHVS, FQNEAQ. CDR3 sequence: CASSTGTVSTDTQYF. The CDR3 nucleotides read TGTGCCAGCAGCACTGGGACAGTTAGCACAGATACGCAGTATTTT. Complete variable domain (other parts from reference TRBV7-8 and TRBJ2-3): GAGVSQSPRYKVAKRGQDVALRCDPISGHVSLFWYQQALGQGPEFLTYFQNEAQLDKSGLPSDRFFAERPEGSVSTLKIQRTQQEDSAVYLCASSTGTVSTDTQYFGPGTRLTVL.

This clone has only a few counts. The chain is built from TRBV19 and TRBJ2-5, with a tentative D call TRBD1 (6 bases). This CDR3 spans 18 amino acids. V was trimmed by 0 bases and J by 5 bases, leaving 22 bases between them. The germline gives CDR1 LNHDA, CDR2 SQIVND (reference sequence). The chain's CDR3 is CASSIEVAGDLSAETQYF. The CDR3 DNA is TGTGCCAGTAGTATAGAGGTGGCAGGGGACCTTTCGGCGGAGACCCAGTACTTC.

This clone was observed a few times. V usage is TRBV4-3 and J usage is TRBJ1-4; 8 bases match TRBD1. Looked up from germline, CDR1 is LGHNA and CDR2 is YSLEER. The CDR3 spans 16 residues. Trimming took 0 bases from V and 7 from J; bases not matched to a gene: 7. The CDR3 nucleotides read TGCGCCAGCAGCCAAGAGGGCCCGACAGGGGTTGAAAAACTGTTTTTT. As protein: CASSQEGPTGVEKLFF.

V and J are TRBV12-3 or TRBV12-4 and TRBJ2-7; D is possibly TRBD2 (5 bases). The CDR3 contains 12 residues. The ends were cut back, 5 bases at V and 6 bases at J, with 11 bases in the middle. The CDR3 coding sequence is TGTGCCAGCAGTCCCGGGGTGTCCGAGCAGTACTTC. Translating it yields CASSPGVSEQYF.

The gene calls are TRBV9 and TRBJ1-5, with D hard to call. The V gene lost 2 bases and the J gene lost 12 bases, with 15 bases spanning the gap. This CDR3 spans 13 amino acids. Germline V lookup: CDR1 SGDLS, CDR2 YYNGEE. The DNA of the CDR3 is TGTGCCAGCAGCGTCGGTAATTCGGGAGGCCAGCATTTT. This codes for CASSVGNSGGQHF. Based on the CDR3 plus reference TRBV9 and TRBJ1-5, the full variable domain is DSGVTQTPKHLITATGQRVTLRCSPRSGDLSVYWYQQSLDQGLQFLIQYYNGEERAKGNILERFSAQQFPDLHSELNLSSLELGDSALYFCASSVGNSGGQHFGDGTRLSIL.

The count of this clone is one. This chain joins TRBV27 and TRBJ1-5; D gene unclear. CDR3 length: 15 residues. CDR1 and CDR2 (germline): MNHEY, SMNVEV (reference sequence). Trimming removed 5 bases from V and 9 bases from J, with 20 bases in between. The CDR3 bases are TGTGCCAGCAGTCCCATAGGCTCGGGTACGGGGCCCCAGCATTTT. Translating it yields CASSPIGSGTGPQHF.

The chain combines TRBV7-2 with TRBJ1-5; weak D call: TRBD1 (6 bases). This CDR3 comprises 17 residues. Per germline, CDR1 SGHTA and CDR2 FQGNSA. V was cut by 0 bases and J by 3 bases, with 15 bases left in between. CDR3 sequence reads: CASSLAILTGPNQPQHF. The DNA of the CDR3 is TGTGCCAGCAGCTTAGCCATACTGACAGGCCCCAATCAGCCCCAGCATTTT. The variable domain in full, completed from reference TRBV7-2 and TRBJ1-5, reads GAGVSQSPSNKVTEKGKDVELRCDPISGHTALYWYRQSLGQGLEFLIYFQGNSAPDKSGLPSDRFSAERTGGSVSTLTIQRTQQEDSAVYLCASSLAILTGPNQPQHFGDGTRLSIL.

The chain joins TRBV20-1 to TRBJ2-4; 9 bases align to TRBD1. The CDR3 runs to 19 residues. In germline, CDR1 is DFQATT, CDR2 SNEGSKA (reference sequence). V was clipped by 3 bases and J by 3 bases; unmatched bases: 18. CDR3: CSASMRRTGESLVKNIQYF. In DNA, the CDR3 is TGCAGTGCTAGTATGAGACGGACAGGGGAAAGTTTGGTCAAAAACATTCAGTACTTC.

The CDR3 DNA is TGTGCCAGCAGCGTATTTGACGGGAATGAGCAGTTCTTC. Translating gives CASSVFDGNEQFF. This chain uses TRBV7-9 with TRBJ2-1; D unresolved. The CDR3 length is 13 residues. Trimming pared 5 bases from V and 7 bases from J, leaving 12 bases between. The V gene's germline CDR1 is SEHNR and CDR2 FQNEAQ (reference sequence).

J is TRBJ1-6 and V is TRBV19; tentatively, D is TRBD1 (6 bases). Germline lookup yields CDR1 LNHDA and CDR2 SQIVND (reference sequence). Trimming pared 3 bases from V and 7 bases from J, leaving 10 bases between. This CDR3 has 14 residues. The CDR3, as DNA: TGTGCCAGTAGTATGGGTCAGGGGAATTCACCCCTCCACTTT. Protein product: CASSMGQGNSPLHF.

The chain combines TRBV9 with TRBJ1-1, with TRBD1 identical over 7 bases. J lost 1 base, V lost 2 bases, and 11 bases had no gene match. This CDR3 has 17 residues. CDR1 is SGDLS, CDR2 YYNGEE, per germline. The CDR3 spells CASSVDYRGQTNTEAFF. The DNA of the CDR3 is TGTGCCAGCAGCGTCGACTACAGGGGACAAACGAACACTGAAGCTTTCTTT.

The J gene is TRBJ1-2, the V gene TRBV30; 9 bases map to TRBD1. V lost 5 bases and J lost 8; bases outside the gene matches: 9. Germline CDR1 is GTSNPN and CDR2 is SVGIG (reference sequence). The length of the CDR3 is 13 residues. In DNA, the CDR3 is TGTGCCTGGCGCTTACAGGGGGCGGAAGGCTACACCTTC. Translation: CAWRLQGAEGYTF.

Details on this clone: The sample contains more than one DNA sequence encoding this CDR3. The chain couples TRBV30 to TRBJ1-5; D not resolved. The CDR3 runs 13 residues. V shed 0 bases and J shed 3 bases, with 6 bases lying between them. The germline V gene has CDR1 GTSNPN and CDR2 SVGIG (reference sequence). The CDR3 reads CAWSVRDNQPQHF. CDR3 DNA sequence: TGTGCCTGGAGTGTCCGCGACAATCAGCCCCAGCATTTT.

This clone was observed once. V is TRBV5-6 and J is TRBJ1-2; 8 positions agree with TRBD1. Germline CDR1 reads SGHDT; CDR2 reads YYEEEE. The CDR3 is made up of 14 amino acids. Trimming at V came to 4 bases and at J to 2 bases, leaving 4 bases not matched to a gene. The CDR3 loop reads CASSLRQGNYGYTF. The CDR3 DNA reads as TGTGCCAGCAGCCTACGACAGGGGAACTATGGCTACACCTTC.

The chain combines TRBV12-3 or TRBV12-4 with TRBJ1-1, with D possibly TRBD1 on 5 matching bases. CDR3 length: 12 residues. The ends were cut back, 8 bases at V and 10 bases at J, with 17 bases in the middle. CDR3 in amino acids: CASEIQGGGAFF. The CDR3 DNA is TGTGCCAGCGAAATTCAGGGCGGGGGAGCTTTCTTT.

The CDR3: CASSSRTGIQETQYF. Here the CDR3 DNA reads TGTGCCAGCAGTTCCAGGACAGGGATCCAAGAGACCCAGTACTTC. This chain links TRBV6-5 with TRBJ2-5; 8 positions agree with TRBD1. Trimming removed 4 bases from V and 1 base from J; junction bases left unmatched: 5. The germline V gene encodes CDR1 MNHEY and CDR2 SVGAGI. The CDR3 loop spans 15 amino acids.

This CDR3 reads CSVVQGLQETQYF. The CDR3 DNA sequence: TGCAGCGTCGTACAGGGACTACAAGAGACCCAGTACTTC. V usage is TRBV29-1 and J usage is TRBJ2-5, with a possible D match to TRBD2 (7 bases). Per germline, CDR1 SQVTM and CDR2 ANQGSEA. V was cut by 6 bases and J by 2 bases, with 13 bases left in between. CDR3 length: 13 residues.

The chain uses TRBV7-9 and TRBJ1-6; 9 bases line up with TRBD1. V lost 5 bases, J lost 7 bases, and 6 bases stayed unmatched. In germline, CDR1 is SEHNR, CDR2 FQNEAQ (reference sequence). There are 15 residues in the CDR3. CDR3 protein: CASSNPGTGNSPLHF. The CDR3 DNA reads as TGTGCCAGCAGCAACCCCGGGACAGGGAATTCACCCCTCCACTTT.

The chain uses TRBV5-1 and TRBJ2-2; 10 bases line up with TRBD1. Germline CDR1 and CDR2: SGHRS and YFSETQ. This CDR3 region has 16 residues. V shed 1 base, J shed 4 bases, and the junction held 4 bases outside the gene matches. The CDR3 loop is CASSLRQGAPTGELFF. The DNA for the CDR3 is TGCGCCAGCAGCTTGCGACAGGGGGCGCCCACCGGGGAGCTGTTTTTT.

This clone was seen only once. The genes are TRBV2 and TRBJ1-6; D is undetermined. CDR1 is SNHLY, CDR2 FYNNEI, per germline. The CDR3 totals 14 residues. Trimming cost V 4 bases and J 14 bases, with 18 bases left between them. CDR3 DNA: TGTGCCAGCAGTGCACAGCCTTCCGATTCGTCCCTCCACTTT. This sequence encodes CASSAQPSDSSLHF.